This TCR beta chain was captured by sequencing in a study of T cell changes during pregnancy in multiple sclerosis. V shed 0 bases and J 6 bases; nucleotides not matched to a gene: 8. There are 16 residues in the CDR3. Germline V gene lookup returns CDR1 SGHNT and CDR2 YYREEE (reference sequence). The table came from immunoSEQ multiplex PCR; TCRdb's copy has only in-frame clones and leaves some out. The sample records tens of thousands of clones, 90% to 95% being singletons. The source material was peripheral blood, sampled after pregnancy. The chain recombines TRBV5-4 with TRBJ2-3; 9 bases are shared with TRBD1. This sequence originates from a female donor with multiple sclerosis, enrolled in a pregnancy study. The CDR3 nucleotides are TGTGCCAGCAGCTTGGTGGGACAGGGTTTTGGGGATACGCAGTATTTT. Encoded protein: CASSLVGQGFGDTQYF.